This T cell receptor beta chain emerged from a study of T cells in Graves' hyperthyroidism and ophthalmopathy. Whole-study results and caveats: The blood repertoire included most of the expanded thyroid clonotypes above 0.001. Patients with ophthalmopathy were separated from those with stable hyperthyroidism by a 13 V-J model.

Patients with uncontrolled infections, other autoimmune diseases, pregnancy or lactation were excluded. Diagnosis rested on symptoms, serum thyroxine and TRAb, thyroid ultrasound, and orbital computed tomography. It was RNA transcripts that yielded the amplified TCR beta CDR3 regions. The HTBI primer set was used in a first-round RT-PCR of the TCR CDR3. TCRdb fed the multiplex PCR reads into MiXCR, producing one record per CDR3 protein. The sample carries 360,000 or so distinct CDR3 sequences, around 15% recorded once. The ends lost 5 bases at V and 5 bases at J; junction bases unmatched: 9. Germline assignment: CDR1 DFQATT and CDR2 SNEGSKA (reference sequence). CDR3 length: 16 amino acids. Of note for this clonotype: The antigen remains undetermined.

This sequence joins TRBV20-1 and TRBJ2-7, with 16 nucleotides matching TRBD2. The receptor was isolated from a woman aged 60 to 75 with Graves' ophthalmopathy. Sequencing input: blood. CDR3 in amino acids: CSASTGTSGRADEQYF. DNA of the CDR3: TGCAGTGCTTCGACCGGGACTAGCGGGAGGGCCGACGAGCAGTACTTC.